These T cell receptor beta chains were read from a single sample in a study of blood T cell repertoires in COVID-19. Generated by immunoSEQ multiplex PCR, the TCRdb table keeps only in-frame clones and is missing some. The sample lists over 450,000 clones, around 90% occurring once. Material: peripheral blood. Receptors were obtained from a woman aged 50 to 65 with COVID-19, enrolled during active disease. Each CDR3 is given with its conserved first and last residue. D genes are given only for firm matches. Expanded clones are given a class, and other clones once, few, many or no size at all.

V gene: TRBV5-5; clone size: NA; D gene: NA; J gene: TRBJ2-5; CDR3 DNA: TGTGCCAGCAGCTTCGACATCCCAGAGACCCAGTACTTC; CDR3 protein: CASSFDIPETQYF
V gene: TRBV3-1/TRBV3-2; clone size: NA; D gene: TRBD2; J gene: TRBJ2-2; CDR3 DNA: TGTGCCAGCAGCCAGGAGAGACTAGCGGGGGATGGTACCGGGGAGCTGTTTTTT; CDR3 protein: CASSQERLAGDGTGELFF
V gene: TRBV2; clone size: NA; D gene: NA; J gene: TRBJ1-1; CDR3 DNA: TGTGCCAGCAGCGCCGGGAGGGACACTGAAGCTTTCTTT; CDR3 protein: CASSAGRDTEAFF
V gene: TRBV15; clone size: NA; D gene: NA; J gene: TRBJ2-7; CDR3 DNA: TGTGCCACCAGCAGGCAGGGGGGCTCAGCTTACGAGCAGTACTTC; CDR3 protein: CATSRQGGSAYEQYF
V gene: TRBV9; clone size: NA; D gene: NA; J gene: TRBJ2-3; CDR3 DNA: TGTGCCAGCAGCGGACAGTACAGCATAAATACGCAGTATTTT; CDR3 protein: CASSGQYSINTQYF
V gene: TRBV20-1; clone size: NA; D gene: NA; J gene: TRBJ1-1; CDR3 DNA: TGCAGTGAGCGGGGCACTGAAGCTTTCTTT; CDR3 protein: CSERGTEAFF
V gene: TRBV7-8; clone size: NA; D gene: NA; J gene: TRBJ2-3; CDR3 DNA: TGTGCCAGCAGCTTAGACGGCGGGGGCCGAACAGATACGCAGTATTTT; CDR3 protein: CASSLDGGGRTDTQYF
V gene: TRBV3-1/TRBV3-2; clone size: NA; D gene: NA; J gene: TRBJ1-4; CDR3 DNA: TGTGCCAGCAGCCGCGGGGCATCGGGTGAAAAACTGTTTTTT; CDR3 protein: CASSRGASGEKLFF
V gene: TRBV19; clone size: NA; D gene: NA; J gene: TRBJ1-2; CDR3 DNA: TGTGCCAGTAGTATCCTCGAGGAGGGCCTCTATGGCTACACCTTC; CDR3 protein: CASSILEEGLYGYTF
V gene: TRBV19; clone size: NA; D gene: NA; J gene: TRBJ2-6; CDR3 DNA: TGTGCCAGTAGTCAAAGGGGTGTCGGGGCCAACGTCCTGACTTTC; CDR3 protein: CASSQRGVGANVLTF
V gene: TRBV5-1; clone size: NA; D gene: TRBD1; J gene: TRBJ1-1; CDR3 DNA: TGCGCCAGCTCCAGGGGGCAGGGAGGAAGTGGCACTGAAGCTTTCTTT; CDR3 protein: CASSRGQGGSGTEAFF
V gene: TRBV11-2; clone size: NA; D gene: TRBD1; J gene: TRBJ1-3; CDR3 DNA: TGTGCCAGCAGCCCCCACCCGGGACAGGACTCTGGAAACACCATATATTTT; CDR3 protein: CASSPHPGQDSGNTIYF
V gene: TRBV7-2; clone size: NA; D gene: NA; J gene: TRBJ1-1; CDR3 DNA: TGTGCCAGCAGCTTGAGGGCAGTGACTGAAGCTTTCTTT; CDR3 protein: CASSLRAVTEAFF
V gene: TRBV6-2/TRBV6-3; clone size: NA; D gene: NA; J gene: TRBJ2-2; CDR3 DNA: TGTGCCAGCAGTTTACGGACGGGGGGCTCAGGGGAGCTGTTTTTT; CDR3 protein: CASSLRTGGSGELFF
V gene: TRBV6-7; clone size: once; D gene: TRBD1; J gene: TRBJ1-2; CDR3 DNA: TGTGCCAGCATTCCGGACAGGGGGGAATATGGCTACACCTTC; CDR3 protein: CASIPDRGEYGYTF
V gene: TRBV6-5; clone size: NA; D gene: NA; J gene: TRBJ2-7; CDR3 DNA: TGTGCCAGCACCCCAATCGGGGCCTACGAGCAGTACTTC; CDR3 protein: CASTPIGAYEQYF
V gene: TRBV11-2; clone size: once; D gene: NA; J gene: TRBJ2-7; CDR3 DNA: TGTGCCACCTCCACGGGCGGGCAGCAGTACTTC; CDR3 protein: CATSTGGQQYF
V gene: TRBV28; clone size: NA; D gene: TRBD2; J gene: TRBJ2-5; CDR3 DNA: TGTGCCAGCAGTTTTCCCTCGGGGGGTCAAGAGACCCAGTACTTC; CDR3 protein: CASSFPSGGQETQYF
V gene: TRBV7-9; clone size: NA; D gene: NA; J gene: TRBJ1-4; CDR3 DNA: TGTGCCAGCAGCCGGGGTTCAACTAATGAAAAACTGTTTTTT; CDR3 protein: CASSRGSTNEKLFF
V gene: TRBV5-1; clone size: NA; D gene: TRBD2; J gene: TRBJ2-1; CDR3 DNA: TGCGCCAGCAGCTTCCCAGGCCTCGGGGGGAATGAGCAGTTCTTC; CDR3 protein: CASSFPGLGGNEQFF
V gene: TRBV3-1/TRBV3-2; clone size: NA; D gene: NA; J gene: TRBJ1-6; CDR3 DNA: TGTGCCAGCAGGGGCCCCTACGTCGATATAAATTCACCCCTCCACTTT; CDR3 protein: CASRGPYVDINSPLHF
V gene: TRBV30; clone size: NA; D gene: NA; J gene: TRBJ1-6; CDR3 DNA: TGTGCCTGGAGTCGGGGGGGAACCCTCCACTTT; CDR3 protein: CAWSRGGTLHF
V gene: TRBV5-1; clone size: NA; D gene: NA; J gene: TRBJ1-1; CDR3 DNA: TGCGCCAGCAGCCCCTCGGATGGAGGAGCTTTCTTT; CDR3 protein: CASSPSDGGAFF
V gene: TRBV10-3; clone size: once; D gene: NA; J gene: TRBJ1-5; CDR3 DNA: TGTGCCATCACTGGGGACACTCATCAGCCCCAGCATTTT; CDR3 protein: CAITGDTHQPQHF
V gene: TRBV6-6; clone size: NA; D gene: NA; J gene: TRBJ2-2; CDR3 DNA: TGTGCCAGCACCCTCTACGGGGGGAACACCGGGGAGCTGTTTTTT; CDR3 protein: CASTLYGGNTGELFF
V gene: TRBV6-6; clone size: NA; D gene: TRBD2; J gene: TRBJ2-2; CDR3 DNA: TGTGCCAGCAGTTTCGAAGCGGGACTTGGCGGGGAGCTGTTTTTT; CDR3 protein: CASSFEAGLGGELFF
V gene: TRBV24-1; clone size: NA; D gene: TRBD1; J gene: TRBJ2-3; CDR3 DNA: TGTGCCACCAGTGATCCACCCGGGACAGGGACAGAAGATACGCAGTATTTT; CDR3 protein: CATSDPPGTGTEDTQYF
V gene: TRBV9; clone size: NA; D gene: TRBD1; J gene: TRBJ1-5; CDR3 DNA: TGTGCCAGCAGCGTAGGAACCGGGACAGCACAGCCCCAGCATTTT; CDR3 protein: CASSVGTGTAQPQHF
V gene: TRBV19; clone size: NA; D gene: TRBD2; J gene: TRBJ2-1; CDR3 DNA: TGTGCCAGTAGTTCGGGGGGGCGCTCCTACAATGAGCAGTTCTTC; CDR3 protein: CASSSGGRSYNEQFF
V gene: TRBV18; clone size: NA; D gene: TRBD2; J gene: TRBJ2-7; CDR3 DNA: TGTGCCAGCTCACCCTTGTCTAGCGGGGGCTACGAGCAGTACTTC; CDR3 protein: CASSPLSSGGYEQYF
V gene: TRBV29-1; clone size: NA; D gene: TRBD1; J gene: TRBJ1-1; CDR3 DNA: TGCAGCGTAGGAAGGACAGGAGCCACTGAAGCTTTCTTT; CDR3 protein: CSVGRTGATEAFF
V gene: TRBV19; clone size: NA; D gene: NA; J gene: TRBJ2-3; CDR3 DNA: TGTGCCAGTAGTATAAATCCAGGGGGGACAGATACGCAGTATTTT; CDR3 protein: CASSINPGGTDTQYF
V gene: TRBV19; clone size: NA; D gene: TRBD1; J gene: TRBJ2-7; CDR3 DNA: TGTGCCAGTAGCAACGACAGGGGAAGCTCCTACGAGCAGTACTTC; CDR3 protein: CASSNDRGSSYEQYF
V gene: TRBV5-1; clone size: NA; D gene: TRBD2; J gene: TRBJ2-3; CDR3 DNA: TGCGCCAGCAGCGCGGGACTATACACAGATACGCAGTATTTT; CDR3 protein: CASSAGLYTDTQYF
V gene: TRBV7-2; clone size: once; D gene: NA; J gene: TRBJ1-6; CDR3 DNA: TGTGCCAGCAGCTTGGACAGCTCTTATAATTCACCCCTCCACTTT; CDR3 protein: CASSLDSSYNSPLHF
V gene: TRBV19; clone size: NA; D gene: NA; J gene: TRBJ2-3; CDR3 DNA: TGTGCCAGTAGTATAGAGGGGGGGCTACCAGATACGCAGTATTTT; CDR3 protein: CASSIEGGLPDTQYF
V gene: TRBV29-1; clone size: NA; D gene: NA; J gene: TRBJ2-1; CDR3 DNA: TGCAGCGTTGGAGGGCAGATGGGCCACAATGAGCAGTTCTTC; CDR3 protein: CSVGGQMGHNEQFF
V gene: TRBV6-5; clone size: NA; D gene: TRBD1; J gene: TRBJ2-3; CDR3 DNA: TGTGCCTGGGACAGCGGTGGCACAGATACGCAGTATTTT; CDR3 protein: CAWDSGGTDTQYF
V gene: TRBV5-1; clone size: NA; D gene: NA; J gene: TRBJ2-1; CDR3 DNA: TGCGCCAGCAGCTTGGCCACGACAGTTAACAATGAGCAGTTCTTC; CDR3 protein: CASSLATTVNNEQFF
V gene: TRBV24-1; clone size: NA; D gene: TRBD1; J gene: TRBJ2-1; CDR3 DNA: TGTGCCACCAGTGACCGTTCAGGGGGCGCCTACAATGAGCAGTTCTTC; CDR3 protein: CATSDRSGGAYNEQFF
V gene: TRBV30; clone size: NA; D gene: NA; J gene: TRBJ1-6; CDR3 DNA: TGTGCCTGGAGCCAAGGGGTCGCCTTTCCCCTCCACTTT; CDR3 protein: CAWSQGVAFPLHF
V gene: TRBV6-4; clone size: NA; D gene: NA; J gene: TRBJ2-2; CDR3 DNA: TGTGCCAGCAGTCCCCCACAGGGCGGGGAGCTGTTTTTT; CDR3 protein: CASSPPQGGELFF
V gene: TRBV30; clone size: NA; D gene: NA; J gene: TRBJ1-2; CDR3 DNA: TGTGCCTGGCTGGGGGCAGGGAACTATGGCTACACCTTC; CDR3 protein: CAWLGAGNYGYTF
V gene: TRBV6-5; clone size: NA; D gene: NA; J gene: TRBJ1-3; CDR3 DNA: TGTGCCAGCAGTTCCCCCGGGAGGGGGGATGGAAACACCATATATTTT; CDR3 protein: CASSSPGRGDGNTIYF
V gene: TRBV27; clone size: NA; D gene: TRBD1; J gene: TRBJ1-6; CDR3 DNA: TGTGCCAGCAGTTTATGGGGGAGACAGGGCTATTCACCCCTCCACTTT; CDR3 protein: CASSLWGRQGYSPLHF
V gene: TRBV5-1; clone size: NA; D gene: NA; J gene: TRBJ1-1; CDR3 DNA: TGCGCCAGCGCCTTGGGGGGGCCTAACACTGAAGCTTTCTTT; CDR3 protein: CASALGGPNTEAFF
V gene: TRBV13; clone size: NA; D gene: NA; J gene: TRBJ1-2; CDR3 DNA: TGTGCCAGCAGCTTAACCGGGGTTGTCTACACCTTC; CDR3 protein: CASSLTGVVYTF
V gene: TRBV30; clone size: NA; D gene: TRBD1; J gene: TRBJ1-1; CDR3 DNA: TGTGCCTGGAGTGCCACAGGGGATGGCGGAGCTTTCTTT; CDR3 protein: CAWSATGDGGAFF
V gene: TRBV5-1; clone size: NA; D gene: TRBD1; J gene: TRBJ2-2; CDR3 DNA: TGCGCCAGCAGCTTTCTACAGGGGGCCACCGGGGAGCTGTTTTTT; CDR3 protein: CASSFLQGATGELFF
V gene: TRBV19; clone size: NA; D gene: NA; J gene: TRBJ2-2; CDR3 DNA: TGTGCCAGTAGTACCACCGGCCCTGCGGGCACCGGGGAGCTGTTTTTT; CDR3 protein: CASSTTGPAGTGELFF
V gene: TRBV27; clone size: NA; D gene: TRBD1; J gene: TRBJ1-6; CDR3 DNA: TGTGCCAGCAGTCTTGACCTCAGGGGGCTCCGAGCACCCCTCCACTTT; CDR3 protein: CASSLDLRGLRAPLHF
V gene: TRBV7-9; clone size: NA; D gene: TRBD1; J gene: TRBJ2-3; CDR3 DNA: TGTGCCAGCAGCGAGACAGGGGGCAGCGCAGATACGCAGTATTTT; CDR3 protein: CASSETGGSADTQYF
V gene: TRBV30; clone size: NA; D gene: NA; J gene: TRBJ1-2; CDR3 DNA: TGTGCCTGGAGTGTAATTGGGGGGGCCTATGGCTACACCTTC; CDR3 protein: CAWSVIGGAYGYTF
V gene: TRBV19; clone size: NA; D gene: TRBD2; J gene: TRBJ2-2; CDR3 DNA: TGTGCCAGTAGTGTCAAGCGGGGGGGACTTACCGGGGAGCTGTTTTTT; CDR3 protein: CASSVKRGGLTGELFF